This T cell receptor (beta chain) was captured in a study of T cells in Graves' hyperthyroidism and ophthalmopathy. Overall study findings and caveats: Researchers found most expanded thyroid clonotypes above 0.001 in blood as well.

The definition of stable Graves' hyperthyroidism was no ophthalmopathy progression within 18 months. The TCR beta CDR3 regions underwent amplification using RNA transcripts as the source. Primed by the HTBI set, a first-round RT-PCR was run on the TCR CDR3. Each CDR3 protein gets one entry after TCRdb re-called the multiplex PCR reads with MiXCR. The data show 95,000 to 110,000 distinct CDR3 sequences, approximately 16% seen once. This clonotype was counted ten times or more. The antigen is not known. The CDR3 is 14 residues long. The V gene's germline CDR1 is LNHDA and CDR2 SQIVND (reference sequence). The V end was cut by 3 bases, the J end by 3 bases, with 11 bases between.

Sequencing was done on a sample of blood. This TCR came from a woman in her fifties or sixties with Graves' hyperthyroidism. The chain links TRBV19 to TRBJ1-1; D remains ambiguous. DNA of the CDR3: TGTGCCAGTAGTATGGGAGATACGGACACTGAAGCTTTCTTT. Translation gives CASSMGDTDTEAFF.